A single TCR beta chain is shown here with its context. The antigen is unknown. This CDR3 has 12 residues. The germline gives CDR1 MRHNA, CDR2 SNTAGT. J gave up 7 bases and V 9 bases, and 7 bases lay outside the gene matches. TCRdb's table, derived via immunoSEQ multiplex PCR, lists solely in-frame clones and lacks some. The sample consists of approximately 150,000 clones, about 88% of them appearing once. The sample is drawn from a study of T cell responses to AZD1222 COVID-19 vaccine. Study outcomes and limitations: White British ancestry dominated among donors, who included more females, and clonal diversity was possibly underestimated. Nearly half of spike-specific TCRs reportedly target unmutated variant regions. Repertoire sampling occurred only after the peak T cell response. CD4 TCRs covered the whole spike, strongest at regions 160-218 and 743-854.

The V and J genes are TRBV6-4 and TRBJ2-7; 9 bases are shared with TRBD1. The receptor's source is an adult in good health. Sequenced here: peripheral blood, sampled on day 0 of AZD1222 vaccination. CDR3 DNA: TGTGCCAGTAACAGGGGGCGAAGGGAGCAGTACTTC. This gives the protein CASNRGRREQYF.